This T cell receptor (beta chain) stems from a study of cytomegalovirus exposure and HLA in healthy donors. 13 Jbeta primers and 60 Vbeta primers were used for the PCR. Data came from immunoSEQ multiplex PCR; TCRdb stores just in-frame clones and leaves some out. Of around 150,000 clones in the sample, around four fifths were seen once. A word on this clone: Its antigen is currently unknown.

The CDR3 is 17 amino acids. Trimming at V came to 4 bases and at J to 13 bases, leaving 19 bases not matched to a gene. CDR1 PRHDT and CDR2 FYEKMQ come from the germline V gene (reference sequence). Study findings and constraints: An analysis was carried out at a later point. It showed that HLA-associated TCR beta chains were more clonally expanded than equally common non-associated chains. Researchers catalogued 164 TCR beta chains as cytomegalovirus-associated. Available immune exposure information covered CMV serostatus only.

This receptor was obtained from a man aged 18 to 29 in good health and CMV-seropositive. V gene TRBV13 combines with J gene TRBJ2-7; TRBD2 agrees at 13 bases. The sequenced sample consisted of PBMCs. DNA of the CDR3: TGTGCCAGCAGCTCCATGATTCTCGGGACTAGCGGGATCAGGCGATACTTC. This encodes CASSSMILGTSGIRRYF. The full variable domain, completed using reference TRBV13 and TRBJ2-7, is AAGVIQSPRHLIKEKRETATLKCYPIPRHDTVYWYQQGPGQDPQFLISFYEKMQSDKGSIPDRFSAQQFSDYHSELNMSSLELGDSALYFCASSSMILGTSGIRRYFGPGTRLTVT.